This T cell receptor beta chain was sequenced for a study of blood T cells in healthy people across ages. The CDR3 is 16 amino acids. The V end was cut by 0 bases, the J end by 4 bases, with 16 bases between. Per the germline V gene, CDR1 is DFQATT and CDR2 is SNEGSKA (reference sequence). The use of a sample-barcoded 5' primer and a J-beta primer mix characterized a second PCR of about 6 to 11 cycles. One entry per CDR3 protein, called by TCRdb with MiXCR from the 5' RACE reads. The sample lists 800,000 to 950,000 distinct CDR3 sequences; roughly 34% were seen once. The chain employs TRBV20-1 and TRBJ1-5; D gene ambiguous. Material: blood. The origin of this receptor is a young man in good health. CDR3 region: CSARDSAGEPNQPQHF. As DNA, the CDR3 is TGCAGTGCTAGAGATTCGGCAGGAGAACCAAATCAGCCCCAGCATTTT.